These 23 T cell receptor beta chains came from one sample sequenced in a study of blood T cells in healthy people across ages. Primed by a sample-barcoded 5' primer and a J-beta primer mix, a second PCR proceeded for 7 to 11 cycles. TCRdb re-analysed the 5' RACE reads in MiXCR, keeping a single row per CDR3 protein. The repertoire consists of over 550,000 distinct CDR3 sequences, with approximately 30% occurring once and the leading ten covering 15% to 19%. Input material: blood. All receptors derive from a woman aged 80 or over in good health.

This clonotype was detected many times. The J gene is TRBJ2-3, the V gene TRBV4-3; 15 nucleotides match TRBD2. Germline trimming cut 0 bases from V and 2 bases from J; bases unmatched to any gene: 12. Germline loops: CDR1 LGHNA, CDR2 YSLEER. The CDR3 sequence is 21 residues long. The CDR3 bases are TGCGCCAGCAGCCAAGAAGGCGGGAGGGGACTAGCGGGGGGCCCCACAGATACGCAGTATTTT. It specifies CASSQEGGRGLAGGPTDTQYF.

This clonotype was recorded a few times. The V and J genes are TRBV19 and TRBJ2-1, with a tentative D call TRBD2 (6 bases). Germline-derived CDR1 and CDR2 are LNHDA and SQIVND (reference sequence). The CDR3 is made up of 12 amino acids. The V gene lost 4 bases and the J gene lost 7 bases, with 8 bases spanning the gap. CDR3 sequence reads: CASSTLANEQFF. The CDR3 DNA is TGTGCCAGTAGTACCCTAGCGAATGAGCAGTTCTTC.

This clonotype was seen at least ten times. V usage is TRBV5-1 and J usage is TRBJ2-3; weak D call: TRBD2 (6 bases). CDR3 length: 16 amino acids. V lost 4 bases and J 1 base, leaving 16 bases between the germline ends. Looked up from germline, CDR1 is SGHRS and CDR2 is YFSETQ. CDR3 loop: CASSSGGAGRTDTQYF. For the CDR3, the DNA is TGCGCCAGCAGCAGCGGCGGGGCGGGGCGCACAGATACGCAGTATTTT.

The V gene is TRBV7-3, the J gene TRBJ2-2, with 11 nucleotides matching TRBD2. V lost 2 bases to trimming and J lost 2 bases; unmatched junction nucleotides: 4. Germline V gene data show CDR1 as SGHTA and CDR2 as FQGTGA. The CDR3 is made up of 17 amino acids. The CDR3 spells CASSLQGTSGNTGELFF. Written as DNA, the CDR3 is TGTGCCAGCAGCTTACAGGGGACTAGCGGAAACACCGGGGAGCTGTTTTTT.

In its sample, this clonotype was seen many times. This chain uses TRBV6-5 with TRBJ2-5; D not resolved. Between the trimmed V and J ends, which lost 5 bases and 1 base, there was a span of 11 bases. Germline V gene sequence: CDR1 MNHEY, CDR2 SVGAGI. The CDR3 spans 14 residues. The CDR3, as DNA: TGTGCCAGCAGTCCTTTGGGAAGCCAAGAGACCCAGTACTTC. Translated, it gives CASSPLGSQETQYF.

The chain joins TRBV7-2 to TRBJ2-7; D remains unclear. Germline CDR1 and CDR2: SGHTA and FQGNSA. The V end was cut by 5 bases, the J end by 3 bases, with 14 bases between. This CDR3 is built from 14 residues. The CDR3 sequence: CASSISGSYYEQYF. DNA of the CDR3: TGTGCCAGCAGCATCTCCGGGTCTTACTACGAGCAGTACTTC.

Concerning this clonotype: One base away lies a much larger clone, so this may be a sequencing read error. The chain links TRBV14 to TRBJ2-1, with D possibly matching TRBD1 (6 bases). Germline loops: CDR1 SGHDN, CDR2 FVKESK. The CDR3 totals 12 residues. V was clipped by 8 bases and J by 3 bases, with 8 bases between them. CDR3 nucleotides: TGTGCCAGCGAGGGACACTACAATGAGCAGTTCTTC. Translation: CASEGHYNEQFF.

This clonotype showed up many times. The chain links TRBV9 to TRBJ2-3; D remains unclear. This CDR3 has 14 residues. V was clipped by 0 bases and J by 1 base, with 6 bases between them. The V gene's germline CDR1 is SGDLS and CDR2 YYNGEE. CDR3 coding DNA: TGTGCCAGCAGCGTAGTACAGCGCACAGATACGCAGTATTTT. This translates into CASSVVQRTDTQYF.

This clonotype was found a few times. CDR3 sequence: CSVVGLRLVEAFF. The CDR3 bases are TGCAGCGTTGTAGGACTCAGGCTGGTTGAAGCTTTCTTT. V is TRBV29-1 and J is TRBJ1-1; unclear D gene. The germline V and J ends were trimmed by 4 bases and 7 bases, with 16 bases remaining between them. Germline V gene lookup returns CDR1 SQVTM and CDR2 ANQGSEA. This CDR3 spans 13 amino acids.

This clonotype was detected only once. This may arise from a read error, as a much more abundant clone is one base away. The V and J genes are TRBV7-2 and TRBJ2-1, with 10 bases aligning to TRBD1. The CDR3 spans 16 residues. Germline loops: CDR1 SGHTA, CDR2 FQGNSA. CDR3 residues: CASSLGGQGRHNAQFF. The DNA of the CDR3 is TGTGCCAGCAGCTTAGGGGGACAGGGGCGCCACAATGCGCAGTTCTTC.

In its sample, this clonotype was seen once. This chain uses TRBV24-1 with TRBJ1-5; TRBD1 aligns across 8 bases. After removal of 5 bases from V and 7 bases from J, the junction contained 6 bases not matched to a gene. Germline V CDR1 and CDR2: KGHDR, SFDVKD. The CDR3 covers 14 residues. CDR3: CATSGQGQDQPQHF. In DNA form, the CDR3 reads TGTGCCACCAGTGGACAGGGGCAAGACCAGCCCCAGCATTTT.

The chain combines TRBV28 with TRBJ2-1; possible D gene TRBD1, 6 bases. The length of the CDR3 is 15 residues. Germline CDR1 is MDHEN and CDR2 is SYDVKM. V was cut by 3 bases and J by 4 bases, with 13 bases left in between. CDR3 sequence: CASSFAGQLYNEQFF. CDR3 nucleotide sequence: TGTGCCAGCAGTTTCGCTGGACAGCTTTACAATGAGCAGTTCTTC.

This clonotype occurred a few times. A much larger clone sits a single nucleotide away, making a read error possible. The CDR3 coding sequence is TGCAGTGCTAGAGCTGCGACTAGCGTAGATGCGCAGTATTTT. Encoded protein: CSARAATSVDAQYF. The V gene is TRBV20-1, the J gene TRBJ2-3, with 8 positions matching TRBD2. The CDR3 totals 14 residues. Germline loops: CDR1 DFQATT, CDR2 SNEGSKA (reference sequence).

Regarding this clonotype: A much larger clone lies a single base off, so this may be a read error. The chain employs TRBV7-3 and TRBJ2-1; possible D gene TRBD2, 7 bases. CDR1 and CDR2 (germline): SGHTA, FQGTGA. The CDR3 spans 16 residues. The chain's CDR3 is CASSSEGGQAYDEQFF. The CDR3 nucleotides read TGTGCCAGCAGCTCGGAGGGGGGGCAAGCCTACGATGAGCAGTTCTTC.

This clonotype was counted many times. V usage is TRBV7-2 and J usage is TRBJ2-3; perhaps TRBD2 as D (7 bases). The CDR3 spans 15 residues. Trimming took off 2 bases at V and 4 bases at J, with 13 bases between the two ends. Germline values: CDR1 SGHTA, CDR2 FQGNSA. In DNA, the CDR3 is TGTGCCAGCAGCTTATCGGGCGGGGGCGCAGATACGCAGTATTTT. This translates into CASSLSGGGADTQYF.

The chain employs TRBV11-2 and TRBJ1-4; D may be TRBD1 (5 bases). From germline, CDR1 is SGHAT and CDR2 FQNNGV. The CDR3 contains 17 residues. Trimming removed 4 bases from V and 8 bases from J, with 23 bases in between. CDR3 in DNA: TGTGCCAGCAGCTCCTTGTCCGCCGGGACTCAAGAAGAAAAACTGTTTTTT. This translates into CASSSLSAGTQEEKLFF.

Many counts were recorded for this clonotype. CDR3 region: CASSEAGYNEQFF. In DNA form, the CDR3 reads TGTGCCAGCAGTGAAGCGGGCTACAATGAGCAGTTCTTC. The chain recombines TRBV2 with TRBJ2-1; D is undetermined. The CDR3 is 13 residues long. V was pared by 0 bases and J by 3 bases, with 3 bases between. The germline gives CDR1 SNHLY, CDR2 FYNNEI.

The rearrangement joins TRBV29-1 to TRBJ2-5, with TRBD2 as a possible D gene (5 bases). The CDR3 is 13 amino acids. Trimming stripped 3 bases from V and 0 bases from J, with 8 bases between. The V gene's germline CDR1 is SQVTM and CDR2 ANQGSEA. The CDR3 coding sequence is TGCAGCGTTGACCGGGGATACCAAGAGACCCAGTACTTC. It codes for CSVDRGYQETQYF.

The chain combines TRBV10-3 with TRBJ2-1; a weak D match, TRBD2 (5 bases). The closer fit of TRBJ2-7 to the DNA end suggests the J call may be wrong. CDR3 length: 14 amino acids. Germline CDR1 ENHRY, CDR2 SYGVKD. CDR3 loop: CAAKDSELGSEQYF. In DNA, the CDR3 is TGTGCCGCCAAAGATTCGGAACTAGGCTCCGAGCAGTACTTC.

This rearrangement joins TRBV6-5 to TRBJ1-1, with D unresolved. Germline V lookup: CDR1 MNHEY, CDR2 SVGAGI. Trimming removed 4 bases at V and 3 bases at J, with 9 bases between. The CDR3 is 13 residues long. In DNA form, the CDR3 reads TGTGCCAGCAGTTTAACACGGTACACTGAAGCTTTCTTT. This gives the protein CASSLTRYTEAFF.

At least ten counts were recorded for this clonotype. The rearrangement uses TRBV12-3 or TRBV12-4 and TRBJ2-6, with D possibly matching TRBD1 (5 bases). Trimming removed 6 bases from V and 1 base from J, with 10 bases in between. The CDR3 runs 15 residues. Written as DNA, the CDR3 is TGTGCCAGCAGCAAGACAGCGTCTGGGGCCAACGTCCTGACTTTC. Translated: CASSKTASGANVLTF.

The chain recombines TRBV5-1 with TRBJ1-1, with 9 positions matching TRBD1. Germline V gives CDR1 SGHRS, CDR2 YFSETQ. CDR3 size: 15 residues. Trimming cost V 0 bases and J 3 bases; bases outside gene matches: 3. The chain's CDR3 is CASSLAGQGHTEAFF. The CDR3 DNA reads TGCGCCAGCAGCTTGGCGGGACAGGGACACACTGAAGCTTTCTTT.

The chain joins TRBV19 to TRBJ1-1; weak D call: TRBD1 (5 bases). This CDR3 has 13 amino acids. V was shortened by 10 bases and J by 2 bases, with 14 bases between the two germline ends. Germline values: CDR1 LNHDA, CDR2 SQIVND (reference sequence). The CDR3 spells CATKKTGNTEAFF. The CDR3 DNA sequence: TGTGCCACGAAAAAAACAGGTAACACTGAAGCTTTCTTT.